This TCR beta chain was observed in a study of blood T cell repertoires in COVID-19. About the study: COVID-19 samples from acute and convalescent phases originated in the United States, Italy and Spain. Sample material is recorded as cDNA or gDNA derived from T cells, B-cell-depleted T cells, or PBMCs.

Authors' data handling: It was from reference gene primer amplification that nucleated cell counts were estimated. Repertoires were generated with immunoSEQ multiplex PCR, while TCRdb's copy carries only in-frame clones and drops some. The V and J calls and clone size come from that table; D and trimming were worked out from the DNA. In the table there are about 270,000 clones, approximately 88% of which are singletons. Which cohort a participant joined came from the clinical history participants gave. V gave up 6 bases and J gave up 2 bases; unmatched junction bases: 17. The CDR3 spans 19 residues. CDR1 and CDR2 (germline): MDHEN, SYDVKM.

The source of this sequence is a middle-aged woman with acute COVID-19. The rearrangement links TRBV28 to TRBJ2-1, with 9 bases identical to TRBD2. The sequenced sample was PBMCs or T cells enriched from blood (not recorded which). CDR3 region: CASSTAGAGGPGAYNEQFF. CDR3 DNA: TGTGCCAGCAGCACCGCCGGGGCGGGAGGGCCCGGGGCCTACAATGAGCAGTTCTTC. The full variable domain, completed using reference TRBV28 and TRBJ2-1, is DVKVTQSSRYLVKRTGEKVFLECVQDMDHENMFWYRQDPGLGLRLIYFSYDVKMKEKGDIPEGYSVSREKKERFSLILESASTNQTSMYLCASSTAGAGGPGAYNEQFFGPGTRLTVL.